Following are 32 T cell receptor beta chains from one sample sequenced in a study of blood T cells in healthy people across ages. It was with a sample-barcoded 5' primer and a J-beta primer mix that a second PCR of about 7 to 12 cycles was run. TCRdb passed the 5' RACE reads through MiXCR, listing each CDR3 protein once. The table includes 750,000 to 950,000 distinct CDR3 sequences, about 29% detected once. These data are also associated with another study on T cells of mothers and their children.

Material for sequencing was blood. The receptors were sampled from a woman aged 40 to 50 in good health.

The chain is built from TRBV7-2 and TRBJ2-1, with a possible D match to TRBD1 (6 bases). Germline CDR1 and CDR2: SGHTA and FQGNSA. The V gene lost 5 bases and the J gene lost 9 bases, with 17 bases spanning the gap. The CDR3 covers 14 residues. The CDR3 loop reads CASSQDSQVGEQFF. The DNA of the CDR3 is TGTGCCAGCAGCCAGGACAGTCAAGTGGGTGAGCAGTTCTTC.

This clonotype has at least ten counts. This rearrangement joins TRBV28 to TRBJ2-5; D uncertain. The CDR3 contains 14 residues. Trimming removed 6 bases at V and 0 bases at J, with 11 bases between. The V gene's germline CDR1 is MDHEN and CDR2 SYDVKM. This chain's CDR3 is CASSQGRYQETQYF. The CDR3 coding sequence is TGTGCCAGCAGCCAAGGACGTTACCAAGAGACCCAGTACTTC.

The chain employs TRBV7-9 and TRBJ1-1; no firm D call. In germline, CDR1 is SEHNR, CDR2 FQNEAQ (reference sequence). The CDR3 is 17 residues long. Trimming pared 4 bases from V and 2 bases from J, leaving 20 bases between. Written as DNA, the CDR3 is TGTGCCAGCAGCTCCCCTGAGTTGAGGCAGGCTAACACTGAAGCTTTCTTT. It is translated as CASSSPELRQANTEAFF.

This clonotype was seen at least ten times. The chain couples TRBV10-3 to TRBJ2-1, with TRBD2 matching 10 bases. Trimming took 2 bases from V and 3 from J; bases not matched to a gene: 4. The length of the CDR3 is 16 residues. Germline CDR1 ENHRY, CDR2 SYGVKD. The CDR3 DNA reads as TGTGCCATCAGTGAGCTGTCTAGCGGGAGCTACAATGAGCAGTTCTTC. It specifies CAISELSSGSYNEQFF.

About this clonotype: This may arise from a read error, as a much more abundant clone is one base away. The chain recombines TRBV7-9 with TRBJ2-7; D perhaps matches TRBD1 (6 bases). This CDR3 has 12 amino acids. V was cut by 5 bases and J by 12 bases, with 17 bases left in between. Germline V lookup: CDR1 SEHNR, CDR2 FQNEAQ (reference sequence). The CDR3 here is CASSDTEIGGYF. The CDR3 nucleotides are TGTGCCAGCAGCGACACAGAAATAGGGGGGTACTTC.

Comment on this clonotype: The CDR3 end shows no conserved phenylalanine or tryptophan, and so a read error is likely. V is TRBV28 and J is TRBJ2-5; 10 nucleotides line up with TRBD2. The ends lost 6 bases at V and 1 base at J; junction bases unmatched: 11. The CDR3 totals 17 residues. CDR1 and CDR2 from the germline V gene are MDHEN and SYDVKM. The CDR3 reads CASSRTSGATTQETQYV. CDR3 DNA: TGTGCCAGCAGCCGGACTAGCGGAGCTACAACCCAAGAGACCCAGTACGTC.

Turning to this clonotype: A much larger clone is a single base away; this may be a read error. Written as DNA, the CDR3 is TGCAGTGTTACCGTCCGACAGGGTATACAGGGGACCCAGTTCTTC. This translates into CSVTVRQGIQGTQFF. The chain recombines TRBV20-1 with TRBJ2-1, with TRBD1 matching 7 bases. The V and J ends lost 7 bases and 13 bases, in that order; junction bases with no gene match: 22. The CDR3 sequence is 15 residues long. CDR1 is DFQATT and CDR2 is SNEGSKA in the germline V gene (reference sequence).

The chain uses TRBV5-6 and TRBJ2-7, with TRBD1 identical over 7 bases. The CDR3 runs to 11 residues. Germline-derived CDR1 and CDR2 are SGHDT and YYEEEE. Unmatched junction bases numbered 4, after V lost 7 bases and J lost 6 bases. CDR3 bases: TGTGCCAGCGCTGAGGGGGCCGAGCAGTACTTC. This gives the protein CASAEGAEQYF.

This clonotype was seen ten or more times. V is TRBV7-8 and J is TRBJ2-5, with 7 positions matching TRBD2. Germline V gene lookup returns CDR1 SGHVS and CDR2 FQNEAQ. CDR3 length: 16 amino acids. The ends lost 1 base at V and 4 bases at J; junction bases unmatched: 9. The CDR3 region is CASSLGSRTSRETQYF. In nucleotides, the CDR3 is TGTGCCAGCAGCTTAGGGTCTCGGACTAGTAGAGAGACCCAGTACTTC.

Many counts were recorded for this clonotype. This chain links TRBV28 with TRBJ1-2, with D perhaps TRBD1 (5 bases). Germline-derived CDR1 and CDR2 are MDHEN and SYDVKM. There are 13 residues in the CDR3. V shed 8 bases and J shed 7 bases, with 17 bases lying between them. The CDR3 sequence is CASRSDIGRGYTF. The DNA of the CDR3 is TGTGCCAGCCGGTCGGACATAGGACGTGGCTACACCTTC.

Ten or more counts support this clonotype. The chain uses TRBV5-1 and TRBJ2-3; D call uncertain. The CDR3 is made up of 14 amino acids. Between the trimmed V and J ends, which lost 4 bases and 0 bases, there was a span of 9 bases. Germline-derived CDR1 and CDR2 are SGHRS and YFSETQ. CDR3 sequence: CASSASVSTDTQYF. The CDR3 DNA is TGCGCCAGCAGCGCCAGTGTTAGCACAGATACGCAGTATTTT.

The genes are TRBV30 and TRBJ1-5; D remains unclear. Germline values: CDR1 GTSNPN, CDR2 SVGIG (reference sequence). The CDR3 has 12 residues. With 4 bases removed from V and 4 bases from J, the gap between germline ends came to 8 bases. Written as DNA, the CDR3 is TGTGCCTGGACGGTTGGGAATCAGCCCCAGCATTTT. It yields the protein CAWTVGNQPQHF.

Many counts were recorded for this clonotype. The chain carries TRBV7-6 and TRBJ2-7; either TRBD1 or TRBD2 may supply D (5 bases each). The CDR3 sequence is 14 residues long. The V and J ends lost 3 bases and 7 bases respectively, with 16 bases between them. The V gene's germline CDR1 is SGHVS and CDR2 FNYEAQ. DNA for the CDR3: TGTGCCAGCAGCTTTCCGGGACCCACCGCGGAGCAGTACTTC. Translating it yields CASSFPGPTAEQYF.

This clonotype has just a few counts. The gene calls are TRBV6-5 and TRBJ1-2; 10 nucleotides align to TRBD1. V dropped 3 bases and J dropped 10; count of bases not matched to a gene: 2. This CDR3 spans 12 amino acids. Germline CDR1 MNHEY, CDR2 SVGAGI. This chain's CDR3 is CASSYGTGAYTF. In nucleotides, the CDR3 is TGTGCCAGCAGTTATGGGACAGGGGCCTACACCTTC.

The chain joins TRBV4-3 to TRBJ1-2, with a weak D call TRBD1 (6 bases). The CDR3 sequence is 15 residues long. V lost 1 base and J lost 7, with 16 bases in between. Germline CDR1 and CDR2: LGHNA and YSLEER. CDR3 nucleotide sequence: TGCGCCAGCAGCCAAGTGGGGCAGGGGTCTCGTGGCTACACCTTC. It is translated as CASSQVGQGSRGYTF.

The chain employs TRBV6-2 or TRBV6-3 and TRBJ1-4, with TRBD1 as a possible D gene (5 bases). Trimming pared 7 bases from V and 6 bases from J, leaving 21 bases between. The germline gives CDR1 MNHEY, CDR2 SVGEGT. The length of the CDR3 is 16 residues. CDR3 in amino acids: CASTLLPWTPDEKLFF. CDR3 nucleotides: TGTGCCAGCACTCTATTGCCTTGGACACCTGATGAAAAACTGTTTTTT.

A few counts support this clonotype. CDR3 sequence: CASSLKVAGKSNGYTF. CDR3 in DNA: TGTGCCAGCAGCCTCAAGGTAGCCGGGAAGTCCAATGGCTACACCTTC. The V gene is TRBV3-1, the J gene TRBJ1-2, with D hard to call. From germline, CDR1 is LGHDT and CDR2 YNNKEL (reference sequence). The V gene lost 4 bases and the J gene lost 6 bases, with 21 bases spanning the gap. The CDR3 is 16 residues long.

As for this clonotype: This may be a read error, as it is one base from a much larger clone. The chain is built from TRBV27 and TRBJ2-4, with D perhaps being TRBD1 or TRBD2 (6 bases each). Between the trimmed V and J ends, which lost 8 bases and 0 bases, there was a span of 20 bases. The CDR3 has 17 amino acids. Germline V gene data show CDR1 as MNHEY and CDR2 as SMNVEV (reference sequence). The CDR3 loop is CASSSPGGGKAKNIQYF. The CDR3 nucleotides read TGTGCCAGCTCCTCCCCCGGGGGCGGGAAAGCCAAAAACATTCAGTACTTC.

The V gene is TRBV18, the J gene TRBJ2-7; a weak D match, TRBD1 (6 bases). In germline, CDR1 is KGHSH, CDR2 LQKENI. The CDR3 runs to 13 residues. V lost 4 bases, J lost 5 bases, and 12 bases lay in between. The DNA of the CDR3 is TGTGCCAGCTCACTACGGGACAACAACGAGCAGTACTTC. Its translation is CASSLRDNNEQYF. The entire variable domain, with the rest obtained from reference TRBV18 and TRBJ2-7, is as follows: NAGVMQNPRHLVRRRGQEARLRCSPMKGHSHVYWYRQLPEEGLKFMVYLQKENIIDESGMPKERFSAEFPKEGPSILRIQQVVRGDSAAYFCASSLRDNNEQYFGPGTRLTVT.

J is TRBJ2-5 and V is TRBV12-3 or TRBV12-4; possible D gene TRBD1, 6 bases. Trimming left V 6 bases short and J 0 bases short, with 14 bases between. The length of the CDR3 is 15 residues. The CDR3 reads CASSQGLEYQETQYF. CDR3 nucleotide sequence: TGTGCCAGCAGCCAGGGGCTGGAGTACCAAGAGACCCAGTACTTC.

This clonotype was detected ten times or more. V gene TRBV29-1 combines with J gene TRBJ2-1; 7 bases map to TRBD2. V trimming: 4 bases; J trimming: 4 bases; junction bases outside the gene matches: 7. Germline CDR1 is SQVTM and CDR2 is ANQGSEA. The CDR3 runs to 14 residues. CDR3 sequence: CSVGGGKEYNEQFF. Here the CDR3 DNA reads TGCAGCGTTGGGGGGGGGAAGGAGTACAATGAGCAGTTCTTC.

The rearrangement joins TRBV5-4 to TRBJ1-5; possibly TRBD1 for D (6 bases). The germline V gene encodes CDR1 SGHNT and CDR2 YYREEE (reference sequence). The CDR3 is 15 amino acids. V lost 4 bases and J lost 3, with 14 bases in between. For the CDR3, the DNA is TGTGCCAGCAGCCCGGAAAGGGGGGCCAATCAGCCCCAGCATTTT. This translates into CASSPERGANQPQHF.

Many counts were recorded for this clonotype. The V gene is TRBV7-6, the J gene TRBJ1-1, with no clear D. Germline-derived CDR1 and CDR2 are SGHVS and FNYEAQ. V lost 1 base and J lost 1, with 10 bases in between. The CDR3 is 15 amino acids. CDR3 DNA: TGTGCCAGCAGCTTAGACCCCAAGGGGAACACTGAAGCTTTCTTT. This sequence encodes CASSLDPKGNTEAFF.

This clonotype appeared a few times. This chain's CDR3 is CASSGVRGWGSSYNEQFF. In nucleotides, the CDR3 is TGTGCCAGCAGTGGGGTGAGGGGCTGGGGAAGCTCCTACAATGAGCAGTTCTTC. V and J are TRBV28 and TRBJ2-1; either TRBD1 or TRBD2 may supply D (5 bases each). The V end lost 5 bases, the J end lost 0 bases, and 20 bases lay between the germline ends. Per the germline V gene, CDR1 is MDHEN and CDR2 is SYDVKM. This CDR3 spans 18 amino acids.

The table lists this clonotype with many counts. This chain joins TRBV20-1 and TRBJ2-5; no definite D call. V lost 0 bases and J lost 3, with 8 bases in between. The CDR3 spans 13 residues. Germline V gives CDR1 DFQATT, CDR2 SNEGSKA (reference sequence). The CDR3 loop is CSARDWKKETQYF. The CDR3 DNA reads TGCAGTGCTAGAGATTGGAAAAAAGAGACCCAGTACTTC.

This chain links TRBV20-1 with TRBJ1-6; possibly TRBD1 for D (5 bases). This CDR3 is 17 amino acids long. V was pared by 0 bases and J by 1 base, with 13 bases between. Per the germline V gene, CDR1 is DFQATT and CDR2 is SNEGSKA (reference sequence). The CDR3 DNA reads TGCAGTGCTAGAGAGCCGGCCAGGGCGTCCTATAATTCACCCCTCCACTTT. Translation: CSAREPARASYNSPLHF.

This clonotype has just a few counts. This chain joins TRBV7-6 and TRBJ2-3; tentatively, D is TRBD1 or TRBD2 (6 bases each). The germline V and J ends were trimmed by 5 bases and 2 bases, with 17 bases remaining between them. Germline V CDR1 and CDR2: SGHVS, FNYEAQ. There are 16 residues in the CDR3. The DNA of the CDR3 is TGTGCCAGCAGCGCCCGAGGGGGGCTAATCACAGATACGCAGTATTTT. Its translation: CASSARGGLITDTQYF.

The genes are TRBV27 and TRBJ2-5, with D maybe TRBD2 (5 bases). V shed 3 bases and J shed 4 bases, with 15 bases lying between them. Germline CDR1 is MNHEY and CDR2 is SMNVEV (reference sequence). This CDR3 spans 15 amino acids. This CDR3 reads CASSFSRWRSETQYF. The DNA of the CDR3 is TGTGCCAGCAGTTTCTCAAGGTGGAGGTCAGAGACCCAGTACTTC.

The chain joins TRBV20-1 to TRBJ2-1; 10 nucleotides agree with TRBD1. The germline CDR1 and CDR2 sequences are DFQATT and SNEGSKA (reference sequence). V lost 6 bases, J lost 5 bases, and 7 bases stayed unmatched. The CDR3 covers 14 residues. The CDR3, as DNA: TGCAGTGCCCACGGCGGACAGGGGGACAATGAGCAGTTCTTC. The encoded protein is CSAHGGQGDNEQFF.

Many counts were recorded for this clonotype. The chain is built from TRBV6-6 and TRBJ2-7; 7 positions agree with TRBD1. Trimming at V came to 8 bases and at J to 3 bases, leaving 1 base not matched to a gene. The CDR3 is 11 amino acids. Germline CDR1 is MNHNY and CDR2 is SVGAGI (reference sequence). In DNA, the CDR3 is TGTGCCAGCCAGGGGGACTACGAGCAGTACTTC. Translating gives CASQGDYEQYF.

The chain uses TRBV10-3 and TRBJ1-1, with D possibly matching TRBD1 (5 bases). The CDR3 contains 14 residues. The V end lost 2 bases, the J end lost 3 bases, and 10 bases lay between the germline ends. Germline values: CDR1 ENHRY, CDR2 SYGVKD. CDR3 protein: CAISETGVHTEAFF. The CDR3 DNA is TGTGCCATCAGTGAGACGGGGGTCCACACTGAAGCTTTCTTT.

Details on this clonotype: A read error may explain this, as a much larger clone is one base away. CDR3 region: CASSTGQGWCGYTF. The CDR3 bases are TGTGCCAGCAGTACGGGACAGGGTTGGTGTGGCTACACCTTC. The chain joins TRBV28 to TRBJ1-2; 9 bases are a match to TRBD1. The germline gives CDR1 MDHEN, CDR2 SYDVKM. The CDR3 sequence is 14 residues long. Germline trimming cut 5 bases from V and 7 bases from J; bases unmatched to any gene: 8.